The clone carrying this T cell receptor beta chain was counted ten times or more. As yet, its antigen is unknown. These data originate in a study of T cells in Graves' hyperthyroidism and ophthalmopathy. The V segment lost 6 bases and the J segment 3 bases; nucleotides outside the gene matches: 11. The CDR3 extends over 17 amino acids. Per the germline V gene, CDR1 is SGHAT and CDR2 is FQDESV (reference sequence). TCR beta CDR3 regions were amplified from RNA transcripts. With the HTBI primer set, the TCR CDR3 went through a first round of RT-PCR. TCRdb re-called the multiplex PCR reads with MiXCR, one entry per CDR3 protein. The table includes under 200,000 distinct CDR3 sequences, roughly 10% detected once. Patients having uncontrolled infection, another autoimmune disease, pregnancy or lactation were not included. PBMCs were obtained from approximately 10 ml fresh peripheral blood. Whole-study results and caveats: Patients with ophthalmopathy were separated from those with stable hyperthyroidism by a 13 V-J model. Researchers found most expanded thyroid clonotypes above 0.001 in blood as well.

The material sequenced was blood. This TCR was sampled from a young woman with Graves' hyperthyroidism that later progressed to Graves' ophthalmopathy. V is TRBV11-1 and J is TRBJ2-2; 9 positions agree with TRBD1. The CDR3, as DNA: TGTGCCAGCAGTTCCCTGGGACAGGGTAAAGACACCGGGGAGCTGTTTTTT. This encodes CASSSLGQGKDTGELFF.